This TCR beta chain was observed in a study of blood T cell repertoires in COVID-19. Per the authors' pipeline: Reference gene primer amplification gave nucleated cell count estimates. The assay was immunoSEQ multiplex PCR, and TCRdb's table has in-frame clones only and misses some. V and J calls and clone size are copied from that table; D and trimming were computed from the DNA. The repertoire holds about 88,000 clones, with approximately 90% as singletons. The CDR3 sequence is 12 residues long. The specimen sequenced was peripheral blood. The receptor comes from a woman aged 55-69 years with COVID-19, enrolled during active disease. This chain links TRBV21-1 with TRBJ2-7; TRBD2 reflects the table's D call only, with no check against the DNA. TRBV21-1 constitutes a pseudogene. CDR3 bases: TGTGCCAGCAGCACCCCCCCCCGCGAGCAGTACTTC. Translating it yields CASSTPPREQYF.